This TCR beta chain stems from a study of blood T cell repertoires in COVID-19. Germline assignment: CDR1 LNHDA and CDR2 SQIVND (reference sequence). This CDR3 has 14 amino acids. V was shortened by 1 base and J by 7 bases, with 13 bases between the two germline ends. Methods used by the authors: Estimation of nucleated cell counts was performed using reference gene primer amplification. Libraries were prepared by immunoSEQ multiplex PCR; TCRdb keeps only in-frame clonotypes and omits some of them. That table is the source of V, J and clone size, and D and trimming were worked out from the DNA. This sample has 200,000 or so clones, with approximately 92% found just once.

V is TRBV19 and J is TRBJ1-1, with a tentative D call TRBD1 (6 bases). The receptor was derived from a woman younger than 30 in a cohort exposed to, infected with or recovered from COVID-19 (not recorded which). Material for sequencing was PBMCs or T cells enriched from blood (not recorded which). The CDR3 DNA is TGTGCCAGTAGTATAGGAGGACAGCTCCGTGAAGCTTTCTTT. This encodes CASSIGGQLREAFF.